This TCR beta chain was captured by sequencing in a study of T cells in Graves' hyperthyroidism and ophthalmopathy. General study results and limits: By a 13 V-J model, ophthalmopathy was set apart from stable hyperthyroidism. For ophthalmopathy, model prediction preceded onset by a median 6.5 months. Blood also showed most of the thyroid clonotypes that were expanded above 0.001.

What was amplified from RNA transcripts were TCR beta CDR3 regions. The HTBI primer set served for first-round RT-PCR of the TCR CDR3. TCRdb redid the calling of the multiplex PCR reads with MiXCR, one entry per CDR3 protein. The sample shows 500,000 to 600,000 distinct CDR3 sequences, around 42% of them seen only once. The ends lost 6 bases at V and 7 bases at J; junction bases unmatched: 20. CDR1 is DFQATT, CDR2 SNEGSKA, per germline (reference sequence). The CDR3 has 18 residues. Note on this clonotype: What it binds is unknown.

Diagnoses rested on clinical symptoms, serum thyroxine and TRAb, thyroid ultrasound and orbital computed tomography. This chain links TRBV20-1 with TRBJ2-3; 12 bases are a match to TRBD2. The TCR sequence derives from an adult woman with Graves' disease, either hyperthyroidism or ophthalmopathy (not recorded which). Sequenced: peripheral blood or thyroid tissue (not recorded which). The CDR3 DNA is TGCAGTGCCACCGGGACTAGCGGGTCTGGAGTTCTCCCTCATACGCAGTATTTT. Translating gives CSATGTSGSGVLPHTQYF.